This passage covers 24 T cell receptor beta chains from one sample sequenced in a study of STAT3 mutations in large granular lymphocyte leukemia. Their antigen targets remain unknown. Study-wide results and caveats: Every T-LGLL patient had at least one immunodominant TCRbeta clonotype.

Sequencing was performed with immunoSEQ multiplex PCR; in TCRdb, only in-frame clones are kept and a portion is missing. The repertoire has about 5,500 clones, about 95% of them found once; the top ten carry 33%. The specimen sequenced was peripheral blood mononuclear cells. All receptors derive from a man aged 55 to 70 with T-cell large granular lymphocyte leukemia. Some clones in this sample may be carry-over from other donors' samples.

The chain is built from TRBV5-1 and TRBJ1-2; the D is unclear. Germline V lookup: CDR1 SGHRS, CDR2 YFSETQ. V lost 0 bases, J lost 6 bases, and 12 bases lay in between. The CDR3 spans 14 residues. The CDR3, as DNA: TGCGCCAGCAGCTTGGGCGGCAGTCGGGATGGCTACACCTTC. This encodes CASSLGGSRDGYTF.

In this sample, this clone turned up a few times. The J gene is TRBJ2-7, the V gene TRBV19; the match to TRBD2 covers 9 bases. Germline trimming cut 6 bases from V and 4 bases from J; bases unmatched to any gene: 7. Per the germline V gene, CDR1 is LNHDA and CDR2 is SQIVND (reference sequence). The CDR3 consists of 14 residues. The CDR3, as DNA: TGTGCCAGTAGAGGTAGCGGGAGCGAATACGAGCAGTACTTC. Translating it yields CASRGSGSEYEQYF.

The V call is TRBV29-1, the J call TRBJ2-1, with D tentatively TRBD2 (7 bases). The CDR3 loop spans 16 amino acids. The V gene's germline CDR1 is SQVTM and CDR2 ANQGSEA. V shed 6 bases and J shed 4 bases, with 22 bases lying between them. The CDR3 reads CSVGGQLGRTYNEQFF. CDR3 coding DNA: TGCAGCGTCGGGGGGCAATTGGGTCGTACTTACAATGAGCAGTTCTTC.

This clone has just one count. The chain couples TRBV5-1 to TRBJ2-1; TRBD2 agrees at 7 bases. Germline CDR1 and CDR2: SGHRS and YFSETQ. The CDR3 covers 16 residues. J lost 0 bases, V lost 2 bases, and 5 bases had no gene match. The DNA of the CDR3 is TGCGCCAGCAGCTTATCCGGGACTACCTCCTACAATGAGCAGTTCTTC. It encodes CASSLSGTTSYNEQFF.

The chain links TRBV5-4 to TRBJ2-2; the D call may be TRBD1 or TRBD2 (5 bases each). The CDR3 is 15 amino acids. The germline V and J ends were trimmed by 3 bases and 6 bases, with 15 bases remaining between them. CDR1 and CDR2 from the germline V gene are SGHNT and YYREEE (reference sequence). CDR3 bases: TGTGCCAGCAGCTCGGGACCCCTCTCGCCCGGGGAGCTGTTTTTT. Protein sequence: CASSSGPLSPGELFF.

The J gene is TRBJ2-5, the V gene TRBV25-1; TRBD1 is a possible D gene (6 bases). The CDR3 runs to 15 residues. CDR1 and CDR2 (germline): MGHDK, SYGVNS. The ends were cut back, 3 bases at V and 1 base at J, with 12 bases in the middle. The CDR3 sequence is CASSDHGQTQETQYF. In nucleotides, the CDR3 is TGTGCCAGCAGTGACCACGGACAGACCCAAGAGACCCAGTACTTC.

This chain links TRBV4-1 with TRBJ2-3; 7 bases match TRBD2. Trimming removed 4 bases from V and 5 bases from J; junction bases left unmatched: 6. Germline V gene lookup returns CDR1 MGHRA and CDR2 YSYEKL. CDR3 length equals 14 residues. CDR3 in amino acids: CASSLGRAVDTQYF. In DNA, the CDR3 is TGCGCCAGCAGCCTAGGGAGGGCCGTAGATACGCAGTATTTT.

V and J are TRBV5-4 and TRBJ1-2; D is unresolved. V lost 2 bases to trimming and J lost 4 bases, with 12 bases between them. Looked up from germline, CDR1 is SGHNT and CDR2 is YYREEE (reference sequence). The CDR3 runs to 14 residues. CDR3 sequence: CASSFGSLSYGYTF. Here the CDR3 DNA reads TGTGCCAGCAGCTTCGGGTCCCTCTCCTATGGCTACACCTTC.

V and J are TRBV27 and TRBJ2-7, with 14 bases identical to TRBD2. The CDR3 runs 17 residues. Per germline, CDR1 MNHEY and CDR2 SMNVEV (reference sequence). V dropped 2 bases and J dropped 0; count of bases not matched to a gene: 3. The CDR3 sequence: CASSLRTSGRSSYEQYF. In nucleotides, the CDR3 is TGTGCCAGCAGTTTAAGGACTAGCGGGAGGAGCTCCTACGAGCAGTACTTC.

The V call is TRBV18, the J call TRBJ2-1, with 10 bases identical to TRBD2. CDR3 length: 15 amino acids. Per the germline V gene, CDR1 is KGHSH and CDR2 is LQKENI. V was pared by 6 bases and J by 7 bases, with 9 bases of the junction left unmatched. CDR3 region: CASSSRSSGRNEQFF. The CDR3, as DNA: TGTGCCAGCTCTAGTCGATCTAGCGGGAGAAATGAGCAGTTCTTC. Full variable domain (remainder filled in from reference TRBV18 and TRBJ2-1): NAGVMQNPRHLVRRRGQEARLRCSPMKGHSHVYWYRQLPEEGLKFMVYLQKENIIDESGMPKERFSAEFPKEGPSILRIQQVVRGDSAAYFCASSSRSSGRNEQFFGPGTRLTVL.

The chain recombines TRBV9 with TRBJ2-3; TRBD1 matches at 7 bases. CDR1 is SGDLS, CDR2 YYNGEE, per germline. This CDR3 comprises 17 residues. V was clipped by 3 bases and J by 0 bases; unmatched bases: 10. CDR3 in amino acids: CASSGRDSFFSTDTQYF. CDR3 DNA: TGTGCCAGCAGCGGCCGGGACAGCTTTTTTAGCACAGATACGCAGTATTTT.

The chain joins TRBV5-1 to TRBJ1-5, with D hard to call. Trimming removed 0 bases from V and 7 bases from J, with 17 bases in between. This CDR3 spans 16 amino acids. Germline V gene sequence: CDR1 SGHRS, CDR2 YFSETQ. In nucleotides, the CDR3 is TGCGCCAGCAGCTTGGACGGACGTTTGGTCGGCCAGCCCCAGCATTTT. This codes for CASSLDGRLVGQPQHF. The variable domain in full, completed from reference TRBV5-1 and TRBJ1-5, reads KAGVTQTPRYLIKTRGQQVTLSCSPISGHRSVSWYQQTPGQGLQFLFEYFSETQRNKGNFPGRFSGRQFSNSRSEMNVSTLELGDSALYLCASSLDGRLVGQPQHFGDGTRLSIL.

In this sample, this clone turned up once. The V call is TRBV27, the J call TRBJ1-3; a possible D gene is TRBD1 (6 bases). CDR1 and CDR2 (germline): MNHEY, SMNVEV (reference sequence). The CDR3 length is 17 residues. Trimming removed 4 bases from V and 6 bases from J, with 22 bases in between. The CDR3 DNA follows: TGTGCCAGCAGTTCAAGAGTTGTAGGCAGGGGAAAAAACACCATATATTTT. It is translated as CASSSRVVGRGKNTIYF.

The chain employs TRBV30 and TRBJ1-2, with D possibly being TRBD1 (6 bases). CDR3 length: 15 amino acids. From germline, CDR1 is GTSNPN and CDR2 SVGIG (reference sequence). V gave up 8 bases and J gave up 0 bases, with 19 bases separating them. For the CDR3, the DNA is TGTGCCAGCCGAGGGGGGGGACGGGCTAACTATGGCTACACCTTC. This gives the protein CASRGGGRANYGYTF.

V and J are TRBV30 and TRBJ1-2; the D is unclear. Germline V gene sequence: CDR1 GTSNPN, CDR2 SVGIG (reference sequence). This CDR3 has 15 residues. Between the trimmed V and J ends, which lost 0 bases and 2 bases, there was a span of 13 bases. The CDR3 DNA follows: TGTGCCTGGAGTGTAATAGGGTCCCCAAACTATGGCTACACCTTC. Translation: CAWSVIGSPNYGYTF.

V usage is TRBV5-1 and J usage is TRBJ2-7; 8 nucleotides match TRBD1. V shed 4 bases, J shed 2 bases, and the junction held 11 bases outside the gene matches. Germline values: CDR1 SGHRS, CDR2 YFSETQ. The CDR3 runs 16 residues. The CDR3, as DNA: TGCGCCAGCAGCCATACAGACAGGGGTGTTCCCTACGAGCAGTACTTC. Protein: CASSHTDRGVPYEQYF. The entire variable domain, with the rest obtained from reference TRBV5-1 and TRBJ2-7, is as follows: KAGVTQTPRYLIKTRGQQVTLSCSPISGHRSVSWYQQTPGQGLQFLFEYFSETQRNKGNFPGRFSGRQFSNSRSEMNVSTLELGDSALYLCASSHTDRGVPYEQYFGPGTRLTVT.

The sample holds a few counts of this clone. This chain links TRBV5-1 with TRBJ1-1; D remains unclear. Trimming took off 4 bases at V and 5 bases at J, with 12 bases between the two ends. From germline, CDR1 is SGHRS and CDR2 YFSETQ. CDR3 length: 13 amino acids. CDR3 residues: CASSTWTRTEAFF. DNA of the CDR3: TGCGCCAGCAGCACGTGGACCCGGACTGAAGCTTTCTTT.

The chain is built from TRBV6-5 and TRBJ1-1; no clear D. Germline CDR1 and CDR2: MNHEY and SVGAGI. The CDR3 totals 14 residues. V was trimmed by 0 bases and J by 1 base, leaving 6 bases between them. In nucleotides, the CDR3 is TGTGCCAGCAGTTACTCACGAGGGAACACTGAAGCTTTCTTT. It is translated as CASSYSRGNTEAFF.

The V gene is TRBV30, the J gene TRBJ1-2; TRBD1 matches at 10 bases. The germline V gene encodes CDR1 GTSNPN and CDR2 SVGIG (reference sequence). V shed 5 bases, J shed 10 bases, and the junction held 13 bases outside the gene matches. The CDR3 is made up of 14 amino acids. CDR3 DNA: TGTGCCTGGGATTTGACAGGGGGCGCAATGGACTACACCTTC. It codes for CAWDLTGGAMDYTF.

CDR3 loop: CASSLTTSGRPRNHEQYF. In nucleotides, the CDR3 is TGTGCCAGCAGCCTTACGACTAGCGGGAGACCGAGGAACCACGAGCAGTACTTC. V gene TRBV7-2 combines with J gene TRBJ2-7; 12 positions agree with TRBD2. The CDR3 loop spans 18 amino acids. Per the germline V gene, CDR1 is SGHTA and CDR2 is FQGNSA. The V and J ends lost 5 bases and 5 bases, in that order; junction bases with no gene match: 16.

Only one count was recorded for this clone. The V call is TRBV30, the J call TRBJ1-5; TRBD1 agrees at 8 bases. V dropped 4 bases and J dropped 7; count of bases not matched to a gene: 3. Germline CDR1 reads GTSNPN; CDR2 reads SVGIG (reference sequence). The CDR3 consists of 12 residues. The DNA of the CDR3 is TGTGCCTGGAAACAGGGGGAACAGCCCCAGCATTTT. Its protein is CAWKQGEQPQHF. Using reference TRBV30 and TRBJ1-5 for the parts outside the CDR3, the full variable domain is SQTIHQWPATLVQPVGSPLSLECTVEGTSNPNLYWYRQAAGRGLQLLFYSVGIGQISSEVPQNLSASRPQDRQFILSSKKLLLSDSGFYLCAWKQGEQPQHFGDGTRLSIL.

The chain joins TRBV19 to TRBJ1-5; perhaps TRBD1 as D (5 bases). V shed 4 bases and J shed 4 bases, with 17 bases lying between them. From germline, CDR1 is LNHDA and CDR2 SQIVND (reference sequence). CDR3 length equals 16 residues. The CDR3 DNA follows: TGTGCCAGTAGTACCCTAATCTGGACAAGTAATCAGCCCCAGCATTTT. Its translation: CASSTLIWTSNQPQHF.

The genes are TRBV28 and TRBJ1-2, with 11 bases lining up with TRBD1. This CDR3 is built from 15 residues. Germline values: CDR1 MDHEN, CDR2 SYDVKM. With V trimmed by 1 base and J by 6 bases, 4 bases remained unmatched. The CDR3 sequence is CASSLSRTGGDGYTF. CDR3 DNA sequence: TGTGCCAGCAGTTTATCCCGGACAGGGGGCGATGGCTACACCTTC.

The chain carries TRBV7-7 and TRBJ2-5; 8 bases are a match to TRBD1. From germline, CDR1 is SSHAT and CDR2 FNYEAQ (reference sequence). The CDR3 runs 13 residues. CDR3 nucleotide sequence: TGTGCTACCGCAGCGACAGGGGTCGAGACCCAGTACTTC. Its protein product is CATAATGVETQYF.